The text below deals with one T cell receptor beta chain. A multiplex PCR was run with 60 Vbeta primers and 13 Jbeta primers. TCRdb's copy holds only in-frame clones and misses some; the assay was immunoSEQ multiplex PCR. There are 170,000 or so clones in the sample; under 90% occur only once, and around 7% lies in the top ten. V was cut by 1 base and J by 9 bases, with 10 bases left in between. In germline, CDR1 is SEHNR, CDR2 FQNEAQ (reference sequence). The CDR3 runs 12 residues. These data are taken from a study of cytomegalovirus exposure and HLA in healthy donors. The receptor was isolated from a man in his thirties or forties in good health and CMV-seropositive. J is TRBJ2-7 and V is TRBV7-9; D is unresolved. Specimen: PBMCs. CDR3 nucleotide sequence: TGTGCCAGCAGCTTAGACCTATCCGGGCAGTACTTC. Amino acid sequence: CASSLDLSGQYF. The full variable domain, with the rest looked up from reference TRBV7-9 and TRBJ2-7, is DTGVSQNPRHKITKRGQNVTFRCDPISEHNRLYWYRQTLGQGPEFLTYFQNEAQLEKSRLLSDRFSAERPKGSFSTLEIQRTEQGDSAMYLCASSLDLSGQYFGPGTRLTVT.